This TCR beta chain was sequenced for a study of cytomegalovirus exposure and HLA in healthy donors. Study results and limitations: In a later analysis, several top co-occurrence clusters appeared linked to parvovirus B19, influenza, CMV and Epstein-Barr virus. Analysis was carried out at a later point, and it linked a missense DCLRE1C variant to TCR beta V- and J-gene trimming.

Turning to this clone: Its antigen is not known.

CDR3 length: 14 residues. CDR1 and CDR2 (germline): SGHDN, FVKESK. Trimming removed 5 bases at V and 0 bases at J, with 11 bases between. The PCR had 60 Vbeta and 13 Jbeta primers. Measured with immunoSEQ multiplex PCR; TCRdb has only the in-frame clones, and not every one. The sample shows some 150,000 clones, around four fifths of them seen only once. The sample consisted of PBMCs. This sequence originates from a man aged 35-49 years in good health and CMV-seronegative. The J gene is TRBJ2-7, the V gene TRBV14, with TRBD2 as a possible D gene (6 bases). This chain's CDR3 is CASSVGRGSYEQYF. The DNA of the CDR3 is TGTGCCAGCAGCGTGGGGCGGGGCTCCTACGAGCAGTACTTC.